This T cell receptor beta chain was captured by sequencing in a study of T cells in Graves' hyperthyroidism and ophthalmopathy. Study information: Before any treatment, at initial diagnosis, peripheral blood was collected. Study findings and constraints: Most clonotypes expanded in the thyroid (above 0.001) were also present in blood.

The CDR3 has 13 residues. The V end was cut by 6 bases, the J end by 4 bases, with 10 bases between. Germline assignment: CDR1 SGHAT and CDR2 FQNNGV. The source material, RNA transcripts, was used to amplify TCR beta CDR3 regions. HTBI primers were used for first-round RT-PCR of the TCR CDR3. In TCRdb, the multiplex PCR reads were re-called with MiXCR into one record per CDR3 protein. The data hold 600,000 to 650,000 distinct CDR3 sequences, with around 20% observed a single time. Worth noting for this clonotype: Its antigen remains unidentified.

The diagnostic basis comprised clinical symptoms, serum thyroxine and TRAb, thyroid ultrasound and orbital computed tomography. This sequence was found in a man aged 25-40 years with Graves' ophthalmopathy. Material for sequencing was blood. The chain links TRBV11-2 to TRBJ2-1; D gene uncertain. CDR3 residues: CASSDVTYNEQFF. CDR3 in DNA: TGTGCCAGCAGTGATGTCACTTACAATGAGCAGTTCTTC.